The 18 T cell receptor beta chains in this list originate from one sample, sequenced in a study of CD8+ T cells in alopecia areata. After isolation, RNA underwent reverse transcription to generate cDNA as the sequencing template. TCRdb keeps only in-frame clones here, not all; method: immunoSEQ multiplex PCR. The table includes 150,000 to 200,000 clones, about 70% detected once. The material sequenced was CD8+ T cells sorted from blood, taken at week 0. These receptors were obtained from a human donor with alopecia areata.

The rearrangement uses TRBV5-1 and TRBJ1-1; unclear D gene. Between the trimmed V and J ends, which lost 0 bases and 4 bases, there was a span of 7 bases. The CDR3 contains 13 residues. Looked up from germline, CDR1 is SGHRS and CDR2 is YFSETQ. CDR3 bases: TGCGCCAGCAGCTTGGGGGTGGGCACTGAAGCTTTCTTT. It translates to CASSLGVGTEAFF.

The CDR3 reads CASSGSGTRYNEQFF. The CDR3 coding sequence is TGTGCCAGCAGTGGGTCCGGGACACGGTACAATGAGCAGTTCTTC. The chain is built from TRBV6-6 and TRBJ2-1; D might be TRBD1 (6 bases). This CDR3 is 15 amino acids long. Per the germline V gene, CDR1 is MNHNY and CDR2 is SVGAGI (reference sequence). With 5 bases removed from V and 4 bases from J, the gap between germline ends came to 15 bases.

This CDR3 is CASTSGVPGEQYF. CDR3 bases: TGTGCCAGTACTAGCGGGGTACCGGGCGAGCAGTACTTC. V usage is TRBV19 and J usage is TRBJ2-7, with 9 bases identical to TRBD2. From germline, CDR1 is LNHDA and CDR2 SQIVND (reference sequence). The CDR3 runs 13 residues. J lost 6 bases, V lost 7 bases, and 7 bases had no gene match.

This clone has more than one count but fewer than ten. As DNA, the CDR3 is TGTGCCAGCAGTGAAGTAGGGGTTACGCAGTATTTT. It codes for CASSEVGVTQYF. The chain has TRBV2 and TRBJ2-3; D is perhaps TRBD1 (5 bases). The V and J ends lost 1 base and 8 bases respectively, with 7 bases between them. Germline CDR1 and CDR2: SNHLY and FYNNEI. The CDR3 runs to 12 residues.

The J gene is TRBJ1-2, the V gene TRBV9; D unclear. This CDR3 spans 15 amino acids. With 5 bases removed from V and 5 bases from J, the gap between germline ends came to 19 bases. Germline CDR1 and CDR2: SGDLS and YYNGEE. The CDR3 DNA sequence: TGTGCCAGCAGGGGTTCGATGGACCGGGTGTATGGCTACACCTTC. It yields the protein CASRGSMDRVYGYTF.

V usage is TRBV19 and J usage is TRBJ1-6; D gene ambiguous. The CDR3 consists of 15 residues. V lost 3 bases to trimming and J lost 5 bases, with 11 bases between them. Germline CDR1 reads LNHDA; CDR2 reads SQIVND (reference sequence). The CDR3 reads CASSILPRNNSPLHF. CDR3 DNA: TGTGCCAGTAGTATCTTACCGCGAAATAATTCACCCCTCCACTTT.

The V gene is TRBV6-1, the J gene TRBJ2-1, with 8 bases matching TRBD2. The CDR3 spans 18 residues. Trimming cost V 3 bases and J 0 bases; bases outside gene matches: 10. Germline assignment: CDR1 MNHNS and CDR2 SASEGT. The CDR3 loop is CASSDTPVAGSSYNEQFF. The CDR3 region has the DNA TGTGCCAGCAGTGATACTCCTGTAGCGGGGAGCTCCTACAATGAGCAGTTCTTC.

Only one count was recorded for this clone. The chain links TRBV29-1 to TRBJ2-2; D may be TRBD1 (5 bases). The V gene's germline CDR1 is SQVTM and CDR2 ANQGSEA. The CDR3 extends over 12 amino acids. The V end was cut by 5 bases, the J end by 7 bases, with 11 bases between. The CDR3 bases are TGCAGCGTTCCAGGGATTAGCGGGGAGCTGTTTTTT. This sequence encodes CSVPGISGELFF.

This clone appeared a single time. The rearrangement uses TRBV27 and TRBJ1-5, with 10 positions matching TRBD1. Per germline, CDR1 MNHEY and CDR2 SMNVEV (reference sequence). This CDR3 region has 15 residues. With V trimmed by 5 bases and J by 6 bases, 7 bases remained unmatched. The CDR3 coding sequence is TGTGCCAGCAGTCCTGACAGGGGGCAAACTCAGCCCCAGCATTTT. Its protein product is CASSPDRGQTQPQHF.

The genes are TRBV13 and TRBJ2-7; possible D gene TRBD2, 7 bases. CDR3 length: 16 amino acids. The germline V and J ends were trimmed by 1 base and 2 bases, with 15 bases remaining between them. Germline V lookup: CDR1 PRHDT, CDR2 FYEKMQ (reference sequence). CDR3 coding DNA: TGTGCCAGCAGCTTAGCTCTGGGGGGGCTGGCCTACGAGCAGTACTTC. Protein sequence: CASSLALGGLAYEQYF.

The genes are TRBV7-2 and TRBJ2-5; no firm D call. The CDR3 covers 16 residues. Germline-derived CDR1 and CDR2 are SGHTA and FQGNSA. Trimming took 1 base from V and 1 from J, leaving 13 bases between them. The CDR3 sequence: CASSLEPQELQETQYF. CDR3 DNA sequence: TGTGCCAGCAGCTTAGAACCCCAGGAACTCCAAGAGACCCAGTACTTC. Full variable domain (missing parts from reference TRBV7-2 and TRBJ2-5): GAGVSQSPSNKVTEKGKDVELRCDPISGHTALYWYRQSLGQGLEFLIYFQGNSAPDKSGLPSDRFSAERTGGSVSTLTIQRTQQEDSAVYLCASSLEPQELQETQYFGPGTRLLVL.

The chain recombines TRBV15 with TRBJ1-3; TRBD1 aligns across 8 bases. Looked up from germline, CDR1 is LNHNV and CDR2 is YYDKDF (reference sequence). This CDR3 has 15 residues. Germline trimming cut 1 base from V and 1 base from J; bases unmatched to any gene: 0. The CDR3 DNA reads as TGTGCCACCAGCAGAGGACAGGGGTCTGGAAACACCATATATTTT. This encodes CATSRGQGSGNTIYF.

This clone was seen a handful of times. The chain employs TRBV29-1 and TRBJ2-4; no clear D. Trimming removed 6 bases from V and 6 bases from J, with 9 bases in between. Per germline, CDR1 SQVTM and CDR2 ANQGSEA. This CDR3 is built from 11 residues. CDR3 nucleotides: TGCAGCGTCCCAGAGAGAAACATTCAGTACTTC. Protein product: CSVPERNIQYF.

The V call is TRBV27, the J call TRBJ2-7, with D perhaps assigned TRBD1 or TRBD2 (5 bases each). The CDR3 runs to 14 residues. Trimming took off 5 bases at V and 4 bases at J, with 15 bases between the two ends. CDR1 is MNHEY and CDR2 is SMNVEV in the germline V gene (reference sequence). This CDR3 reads CASSKPGRMYEQYF. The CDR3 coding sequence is TGTGCCAGCAGTAAACCGGGACGGATGTACGAGCAGTACTTC.

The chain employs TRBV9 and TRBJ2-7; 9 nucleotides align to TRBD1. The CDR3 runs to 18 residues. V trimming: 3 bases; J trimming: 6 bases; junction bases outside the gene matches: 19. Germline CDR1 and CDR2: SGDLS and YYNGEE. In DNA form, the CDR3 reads TGTGCCAGCAGCGACTCACTTAACCCCCGGGACAGGGAGCGCGAGCAGTACTTC. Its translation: CASSDSLNPRDREREQYF.

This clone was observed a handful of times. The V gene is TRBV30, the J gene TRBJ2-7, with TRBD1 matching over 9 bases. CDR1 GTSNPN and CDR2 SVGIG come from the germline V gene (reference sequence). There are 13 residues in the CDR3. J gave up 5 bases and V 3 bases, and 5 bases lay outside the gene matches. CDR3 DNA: TGTGCCTGGAGGCCGGGGACAGGGAACGAGCAGTACTTC. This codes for CAWRPGTGNEQYF.

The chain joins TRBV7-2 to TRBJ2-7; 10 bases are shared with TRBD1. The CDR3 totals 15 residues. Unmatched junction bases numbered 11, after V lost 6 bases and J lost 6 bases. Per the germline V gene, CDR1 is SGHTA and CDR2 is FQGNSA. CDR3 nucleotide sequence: TGTGCCAGCAGTGCCCTGCGGGACAGGGGAGGCGAGCAGTACTTC. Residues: CASSALRDRGGEQYF.

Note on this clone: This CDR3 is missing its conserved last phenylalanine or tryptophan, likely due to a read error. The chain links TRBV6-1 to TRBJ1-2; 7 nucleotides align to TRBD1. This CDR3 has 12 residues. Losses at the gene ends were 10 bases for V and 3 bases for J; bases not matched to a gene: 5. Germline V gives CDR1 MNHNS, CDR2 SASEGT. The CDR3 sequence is CATSGTDYGYTL. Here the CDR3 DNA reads TGTGCCACTTCAGGGACAGACTATGGCTACACCCTC.